This T cell receptor (beta chain) was identified in a study of T cell changes during pregnancy in multiple sclerosis. Assay used: immunoSEQ multiplex PCR; TCRdb lists only in-frame clones, some missing. Among about 36,000 clones listed, 90% to 95% were seen once. The receptor's source is a female donor in good health, enrolled as a control in a pregnancy study. The sequencing here drew on CD4+ T cells from peripheral blood mononuclear cells, taken in the third trimester of pregnancy.

DNA of the CDR3: TGTGCCAGTAGTCTCCTCTCCTTGGGAGACTATGGCTACACCTTC. Amino acid sequence: CASSLLSLGDYGYTF. This chain uses TRBV19 with TRBJ1-2; no firm D call. Trimming left V 5 bases short and J 3 bases short, with 16 bases between. Germline loops: CDR1 LNHDA, CDR2 SQIVND (reference sequence). This CDR3 has 15 amino acids.